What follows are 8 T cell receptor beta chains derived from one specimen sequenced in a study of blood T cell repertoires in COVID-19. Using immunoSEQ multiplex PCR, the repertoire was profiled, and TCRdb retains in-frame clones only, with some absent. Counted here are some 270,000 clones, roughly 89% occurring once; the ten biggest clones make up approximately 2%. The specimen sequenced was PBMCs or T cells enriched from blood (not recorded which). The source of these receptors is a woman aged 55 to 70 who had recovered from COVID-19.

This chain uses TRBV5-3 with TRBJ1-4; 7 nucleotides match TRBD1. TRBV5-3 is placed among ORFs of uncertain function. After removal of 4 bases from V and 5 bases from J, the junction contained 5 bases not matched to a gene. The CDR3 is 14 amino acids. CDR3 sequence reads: CARSPGQENEKLFF. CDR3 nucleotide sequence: TGTGCCAGAAGCCCCGGACAGGAAAATGAAAAACTGTTTTTT.

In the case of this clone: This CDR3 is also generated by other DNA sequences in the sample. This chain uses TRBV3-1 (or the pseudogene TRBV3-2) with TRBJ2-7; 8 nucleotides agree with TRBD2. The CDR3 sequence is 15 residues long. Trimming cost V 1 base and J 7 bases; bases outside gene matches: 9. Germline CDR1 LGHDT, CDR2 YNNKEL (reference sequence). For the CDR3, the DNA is TGTGCCAGCAGCCAAGTAACTAGCGGTGCTTCGGAGCAGTACTTC. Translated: CASSQVTSGASEQYF.

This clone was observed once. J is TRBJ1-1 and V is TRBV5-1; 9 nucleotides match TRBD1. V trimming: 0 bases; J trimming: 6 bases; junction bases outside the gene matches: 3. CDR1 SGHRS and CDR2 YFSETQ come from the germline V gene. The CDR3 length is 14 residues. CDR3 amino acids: CASSLGDREAEAFF. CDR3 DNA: TGCGCCAGCAGCTTGGGGGACAGGGAGGCTGAAGCTTTCTTT.

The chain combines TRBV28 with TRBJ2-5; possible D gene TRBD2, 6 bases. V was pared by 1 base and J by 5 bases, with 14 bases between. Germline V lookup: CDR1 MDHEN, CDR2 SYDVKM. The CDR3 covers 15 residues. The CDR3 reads CASSLSFRGWETQYF. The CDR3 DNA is TGTGCCAGCAGTTTATCATTCCGGGGGTGGGAGACCCAGTACTTC.

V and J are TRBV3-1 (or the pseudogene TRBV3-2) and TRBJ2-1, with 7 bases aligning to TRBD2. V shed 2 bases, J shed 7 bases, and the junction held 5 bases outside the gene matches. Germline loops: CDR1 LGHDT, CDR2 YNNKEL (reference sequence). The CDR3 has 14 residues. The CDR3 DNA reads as TGTGCCAGCAGCCAAATTAGCGGGCTAAATGAGCAGTTCTTC. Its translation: CASSQISGLNEQFF.

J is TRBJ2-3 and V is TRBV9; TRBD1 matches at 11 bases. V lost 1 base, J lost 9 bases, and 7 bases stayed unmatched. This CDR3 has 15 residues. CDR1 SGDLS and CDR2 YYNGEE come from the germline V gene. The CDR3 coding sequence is TGTGCCAGCAGCGTATTAGGACAGGGGGCTGGGACGCAGTATTTT. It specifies CASSVLGQGAGTQYF.

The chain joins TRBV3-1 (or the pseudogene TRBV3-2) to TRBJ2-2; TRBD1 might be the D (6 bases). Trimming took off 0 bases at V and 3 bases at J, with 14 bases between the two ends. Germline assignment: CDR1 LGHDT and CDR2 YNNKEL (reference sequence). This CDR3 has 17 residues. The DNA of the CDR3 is TGTGCCAGCAGCCAAGAATCCGCAGGGGCGTACACCGGGGAGCTGTTTTTT. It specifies CASSQESAGAYTGELFF.

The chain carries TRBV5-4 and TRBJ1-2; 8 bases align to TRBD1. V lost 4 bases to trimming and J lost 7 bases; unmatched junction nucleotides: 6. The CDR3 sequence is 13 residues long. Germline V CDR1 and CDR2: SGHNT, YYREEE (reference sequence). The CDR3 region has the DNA TGTGCCAGCAGCAGGGGACAGGAGCCTGGCTACACCTTC. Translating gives CASSRGQEPGYTF.